Below, 2 T cell receptor beta chains from the same sample are listed, as sequenced in a study of cytomegalovirus exposure and HLA in healthy donors. The study ran its PCR with 60 Vbeta and 13 Jbeta primers. TCRdb's copy holds only in-frame clones and misses some; the assay was immunoSEQ multiplex PCR. Of around 200,000 clones listed, approximately 79% were seen once; the top ten hold approximately 4%. Material: PBMCs. Source of these receptors: a woman aged 25 to 45 in good health and CMV-seropositive.

The J gene is TRBJ2-1, the V gene TRBV7-6, with TRBD1 identical over 10 bases. In germline, CDR1 is SGHVS, CDR2 FNYEAQ. CDR3 size: 15 residues. J was trimmed by 8 bases and V by 5 bases; bases with no gene match: 9. CDR3 coding DNA: TGTGCCAGCAGCACCTGGGACAGGGGCAGGGATGAGCAGTTCTTC. Translation: CASSTWDRGRDEQFF.

The chain carries TRBV19 and TRBJ1-1; the D gene is possibly TRBD1 (5 bases). This CDR3 has 13 residues. The V gene's germline CDR1 is LNHDA and CDR2 SQIVND (reference sequence). With 8 bases removed from V and 7 bases from J, the gap between germline ends came to 17 bases. CDR3 DNA sequence: TGTGCCAGTGGGGCCGGGACTATCTATGAAGCTTTCTTT. Translating gives CASGAGTIYEAFF.